The 27 T cell receptor beta chains below all came from one sample that was sequenced in a study of shared clonotypes between healthy human individuals (TCRdb year 2020). Libraries were built with the immunoSEQ multiplex PCR assay. Here the immuneACCESS table is served through TCRdb, limited to in-frame sequences with V and J called. Missing clones are a known gap in these copies; in checked studies unresolved V genes cover under half, and the rest lacks a known reason. The sample table contains approximately 600,000 clones; only one count was recorded for approximately 95% of them. 0.11% of the sample belongs to the ten largest clones. CD8 naive samples consisted of CD45RO-negative cells that were positively selected for CCR7, yielding a CD45RA+CCR7+ population without TemRA cells. Sequences were obtained from naive CD8+ T cells sorted from blood. The sample's cell subset or site label is to be understood as: CD45RA+CCR7+. The receptors were sampled from a woman in her 30s in good health.

The chain combines TRBV2 with TRBJ2-5; perhaps TRBD2 as D (6 bases). CDR1 is SNHLY and CDR2 is FYNNEI in the germline V gene. V was cut by 0 bases and J by 2 bases, with 13 bases left in between. The CDR3 totals 16 residues. Here the CDR3 reads CASSEAQGDWQETQYF. Here the CDR3 DNA reads TGTGCCAGCAGTGAAGCGCAAGGGGACTGGCAAGAGACCCAGTACTTC.

The rearrangement uses TRBV2 and TRBJ2-3, with a weak D call TRBD2 (6 bases). The CDR3 is 15 amino acids. V was clipped by 8 bases and J by 2 bases, with 17 bases between them. Germline CDR1 and CDR2: SNHLY and FYNNEI. The CDR3 protein is CASSNWGLNTDTQYF. CDR3 DNA sequence: TGTGCCAGCTCCAATTGGGGACTGAACACAGATACGCAGTATTTT.

The rearrangement uses TRBV27 and TRBJ1-1; TRBD1 matches 7 bases. The trim removed 0 bases at V and 4 bases at J, leaving 5 bases unmatched. Germline V lookup: CDR1 MNHEY, CDR2 SMNVEV (reference sequence). The CDR3 has 15 amino acids. This CDR3 is CASSLSAGGITEAFF. Here the CDR3 DNA reads TGTGCCAGCAGTTTATCTGCAGGGGGGATCACTGAAGCTTTCTTT.

This sequence joins TRBV15 and TRBJ1-1; no firm D call. This CDR3 region has 14 residues. Germline lookup yields CDR1 LNHNV and CDR2 YYDKDF (reference sequence). V lost 6 bases to trimming and J lost 6 bases, with 17 bases between them. CDR3 bases: TGTGCCACCAGTGAGGCGAGCCGCAGCCCTGAAGCTTTCTTT. Its protein product is CATSEASRSPEAFF.

The chain is built from TRBV2 and TRBJ2-7, with D unresolved. Trimming stripped 9 bases from V and 0 bases from J, with 27 bases between. CDR1 SNHLY and CDR2 FYNNEI come from the germline V gene. There are 18 residues in the CDR3. The CDR3 region has the DNA TGTGCCAGTAGCAGACTTGGGCCGTCGGCGGAAAGCTCCTACGAGCAGTACTTC. Residues: CASSRLGPSAESSYEQYF.

The CDR3 DNA reads as TGTGCCAGTAGTCCCAGGGGCCTCTTCACTGAAGCTTTCTTT. Translated, it gives CASSPRGLFTEAFF. This chain uses TRBV19 with TRBJ1-1; D might be TRBD1 (6 bases). CDR1 is LNHDA, CDR2 SQIVND, per germline (reference sequence). The V and J ends lost 5 bases and 4 bases respectively, with 14 bases between them. The CDR3 consists of 14 residues.

The genes are TRBV4-1 and TRBJ2-7; D not resolved. The CDR3 consists of 14 residues. Germline-derived CDR1 and CDR2 are MGHRA and YSYEKL. Trimming cost V 3 bases and J 5 bases, with 14 bases left between them. The CDR3 loop is CASSHNTYPNEQYF. For the CDR3, the DNA is TGCGCCAGCAGCCACAATACCTATCCCAACGAGCAGTACTTC.

V and J are TRBV5-4 and TRBJ2-3; 7 bases align to TRBD1. The CDR3 has 14 amino acids. Trimming cost V 0 bases and J 4 bases; bases outside gene matches: 2. CDR1 SGHNT and CDR2 YYREEE come from the germline V gene (reference sequence). The CDR3 DNA sequence: TGTGCCAGCAGCTTGGGACAGGGCCCAGATACGCAGTATTTT. This encodes CASSLGQGPDTQYF. The whole variable domain, filled in from reference TRBV5-4 and TRBJ2-3, reads ETGVTQSPTHLIKTRGQQVTLRCSSQSGHNTVSWYQQALGQGPQFIFQYYREEENGRGNFPPRFSGLQFPNYSSELNVNALELDDSALYLCASSLGQGPDTQYFGPGTRLTVL.

V usage is TRBV11-2 and J usage is TRBJ1-1; D unclear. Germline V CDR1 and CDR2: SGHAT, FQNNGV. There are 12 residues in the CDR3. The V and J ends lost 2 bases and 4 bases respectively, with 5 bases between them. CDR3 coding DNA: TGTGCCAGCAGCTTACAAGGCACTGAAGCTTTCTTT. It codes for CASSLQGTEAFF.

CDR3: CASSGVSASGTSSYNEQFF. The CDR3 DNA reads TGTGCCAGCAGCGGGGTGTCGGCTAGCGGGACCAGCTCCTACAATGAGCAGTTCTTC. The chain carries TRBV11-2 and TRBJ2-1; TRBD2 agrees at 9 bases. Germline V lookup: CDR1 SGHAT, CDR2 FQNNGV. With 5 bases clipped from V and 0 bases from J, the junction kept 14 bases outside the gene matches. The CDR3 is made up of 19 amino acids.

This clone was observed a single time. The chain is built from TRBV25-1 and TRBJ2-1; D call uncertain. CDR1 is MGHDK, CDR2 SYGVNS, per germline. The length of the CDR3 is 14 residues. V dropped 4 bases and J dropped 4 bases, with 11 bases sitting between them. In DNA, the CDR3 is TGTGCCAGCAGTGGAAAGGACGGATACAATGAGCAGTTCTTC. Translation gives CASSGKDGYNEQFF.

About this clone itself: At one end, the junction sequence differs from germline, possibly due to a read error. The genes are TRBV5-1 and TRBJ1-1; TRBD1 matches at 7 bases. CDR3 length equals 16 residues. Germline V gives CDR1 SGHRS, CDR2 YFSETQ. The CDR3 reads CASSLDRGYLNTEAFF. The CDR3 bases are TGCGCCAGCAGCTTGGACAGGGGATATTTGAATACTGAAGCTTTCTTT.

This clone appeared a single time. This sequence joins TRBV4-2 and TRBJ2-7; the D is unclear. The germline V gene encodes CDR1 LGHNA and CDR2 YNFKEQ. Trimming pared 1 base from V and 3 bases from J, leaving 19 bases between. The CDR3 length is 17 residues. This CDR3 reads CASSQGLSKVAFYEQYF. CDR3 DNA: TGTGCCAGCAGCCAAGGTCTTAGTAAGGTAGCTTTCTACGAGCAGTACTTC.

The chain couples TRBV7-9 to TRBJ2-1; TRBD2 matches 7 bases. Trimming took 8 bases from V and 10 from J; bases not matched to a gene: 5. The germline V gene encodes CDR1 SEHNR and CDR2 FQNEAQ (reference sequence). The CDR3 is 11 amino acids. The CDR3 spells CASVAGNEQFF. The CDR3 bases are TGTGCCAGCGTAGCGGGCAACGAGCAGTTCTTC.

The V gene is TRBV2, the J gene TRBJ2-5; 7 bases agree with TRBD1. The germline CDR1 and CDR2 sequences are SNHLY and FYNNEI. The V segment lost 8 bases and the J segment 3 bases; nucleotides outside the gene matches: 9. The CDR3 spans 14 residues. This chain's CDR3 is CASGGDDREETQYF. The CDR3 nucleotides read TGTGCCAGCGGGGGTGACGACAGGGAAGAGACCCAGTACTTC. Combining the CDR3 with reference TRBV2 and TRBJ2-5 gives the whole variable domain EPEVTQTPSHQVTQMGQEVILRCVPISNHLYFYWYRQILGQKVEFLVSFYNNEISEKSEIFDDQFSVERPDGSNFTLKIRSTKLEDSAMYFCASGGDDREETQYFGPGTRLLVL.

The chain's CDR3 is CASSLLAGPNEQFF. For the CDR3, the DNA is TGTGCCAGCAGCTTACTAGCGGGGCCGAATGAGCAGTTCTTC. The chain carries TRBV7-8 and TRBJ2-1; 9 bases agree with TRBD2. V lost 2 bases and J lost 7; bases outside the gene matches: 3. The CDR3 is 14 residues long. The germline gives CDR1 SGHVS, CDR2 FQNEAQ.

About this clone: Different DNA sequences within this sample yield the same CDR3. The gene calls are TRBV29-1 and TRBJ2-7; 10 nucleotides align to TRBD1. Trimming removed 6 bases from V and 0 bases from J; junction bases left unmatched: 5. The CDR3 is made up of 14 amino acids. CDR1 is SQVTM and CDR2 is ANQGSEA in the germline V gene. Here the CDR3 DNA reads TGCAGCGTGGCGGGACAGGGGTCCTCCTACGAGCAGTACTTC. It translates to CSVAGQGSSYEQYF.

The rearrangement joins TRBV5-1 to TRBJ1-3; D not certain. Germline V gene sequence: CDR1 SGHRS, CDR2 YFSETQ. The CDR3 is 16 amino acids. Between the trimmed V and J ends, which lost 0 bases and 0 bases, there was a span of 10 bases. The DNA for the CDR3 is TGCGCCAGCAGCTTGGCGGACGCAGTCTCTGGAAACACCATATATTTT. This sequence encodes CASSLADAVSGNTIYF.

The CDR3 spells CASSLTQGSADTQYF. The CDR3 DNA follows: TGTGCCAGCAGCTTGACACAGGGGAGCGCAGATACGCAGTATTTT. The chain links TRBV5-4 to TRBJ2-3; 7 bases align to TRBD1. J gave up 4 bases and V 1 base, and 6 bases lay outside the gene matches. Germline-derived CDR1 and CDR2 are SGHNT and YYREEE (reference sequence). This CDR3 is built from 15 residues.

This chain joins TRBV29-1 and TRBJ2-1; D remains unclear. Germline assignment: CDR1 SQVTM and CDR2 ANQGSEA. The CDR3 runs 15 residues. V was shortened by 5 bases and J by 3 bases, with 17 bases between the two germline ends. In nucleotides, the CDR3 is TGCAGCGTTATGCGACCTCAACCCGTCTACAATGAGCAGTTCTTC. This gives the protein CSVMRPQPVYNEQFF.

This chain connects TRBV28 to TRBJ2-7, with 9 nucleotides matching TRBD1. V shed 7 bases and J 6 bases; nucleotides not matched to a gene: 10. The CDR3 covers 14 residues. CDR1 MDHEN and CDR2 SYDVKM come from the germline V gene. CDR3 sequence: CASTSGTGLGEQYF. The CDR3 DNA follows: TGTGCCAGCACCTCCGGGACAGGGTTGGGCGAGCAGTACTTC.

The gene calls are TRBV15 and TRBJ1-5; maybe TRBD1 (5 bases). This CDR3 has 13 residues. CDR1 is LNHNV and CDR2 is YYDKDF in the germline V gene (reference sequence). The V end was cut by 6 bases, the J end by 4 bases, with 10 bases between. The CDR3 spells CATRGAGNQPQHF. In nucleotides, the CDR3 is TGTGCCACCAGAGGGGCGGGGAATCAGCCCCAGCATTTT. Full variable domain (outside the CDR3, taken from reference TRBV15 and TRBJ1-5): DAMVIQNPRYQVTQFGKPVTLSCSQTLNHNVMYWYQQKSSQAPKLLFHYYDKDFNNEADTPDNFQSRRPNTSFCFLDIRSPGLGDTAMYLCATRGAGNQPQHFGDGTRLSIL.

CDR3 DNA: TGCAGCGTTGAAGAGGGGATTAGGTCTGAAGCTTTCTTT. Protein: CSVEEGIRSEAFF. This rearrangement joins TRBV29-1 to TRBJ1-1; no clear D gene. Per germline, CDR1 SQVTM and CDR2 ANQGSEA. Trimming shortened V by 0 bases and J by 6 bases, and 11 bases separated the two germline ends. The CDR3 runs to 13 residues.

The chain links TRBV7-8 to TRBJ2-7; 11 positions match TRBD2. V lost 5 bases to trimming and J lost 3 bases; unmatched junction nucleotides: 15. The CDR3 contains 18 residues. CDR1 SGHVS and CDR2 FQNEAQ come from the germline V gene. The CDR3 nucleotides read TGTGCCAGCAGCACCCCGGGACTAGCGGACCTGCTCGTCTACGAGCAGTACTTC. This sequence encodes CASSTPGLADLLVYEQYF.

V usage is TRBV5-6 and J usage is TRBJ1-5; tentative D call: TRBD1 (5 bases). Trimming removed 4 bases at V and 1 base at J, with 9 bases between. Germline assignment: CDR1 SGHDT and CDR2 YYEEEE. The CDR3 loop spans 14 amino acids. CDR3 DNA sequence: TGTGCCAGCAGCCAGGGTTGGAGCAATCAGCCCCAGCATTTT. Amino acids: CASSQGWSNQPQHF.

This clone was found once. The CDR3, as DNA: TGTGCCAGTAGTATAGATGGGACAGTTAGCAATCAGCCCCAGCATTTT. Its protein is CASSIDGTVSNQPQHF. The V and J genes are TRBV19 and TRBJ1-5; 7 positions match TRBD1. Germline V gene lookup returns CDR1 LNHDA and CDR2 SQIVND (reference sequence). The CDR3 is 16 amino acids. V trimming: 0 bases; J trimming: 0 bases; junction bases outside the gene matches: 2.

This chain uses TRBV7-9 with TRBJ2-7; TRBD1 is a possible D gene (6 bases). This CDR3 is built from 16 residues. Germline CDR1 SEHNR, CDR2 FQNEAQ (reference sequence). The V end was cut by 5 bases, the J end by 0 bases, with 17 bases between. CDR3 nucleotides: TGTGCCAGCAGCCGGCCCTCAGGGGAAAGCTCCTACGAGCAGTACTTC. Protein sequence: CASSRPSGESSYEQYF.